This T cell receptor (beta chain) stems from a study of molecular identifiers for immune sequencing clone quantification. Study-level information: Replicate runs used RNA from approximately 20,000 or 100,000 naive CD8 cells, which was split five ways into aliquots, and four of those aliquots were then sequenced. Notes on the study in general: Over 97% of CMV-specific effector molecules, but under 1% of naive ones, were in clones above 20 copies.

A single record per CDR3 protein comes from TCRdb applying MiXCR to the PCR reads. The sample holds over 85,000 distinct CDR3 sequences, around 37% seen once. A word on this clonotype: The antigen remains undetermined.

Investigators produced naive CD8 libraries from 20,000 to 1,000,000 sorted cells, drawing on 10%, 30% or 50% RNA. V lost 4 bases to trimming and J lost 6 bases, with 15 bases between them. The V gene's germline CDR1 is SQVTM and CDR2 ANQGSEA. CDR3 length: 14 residues. The rearrangement links TRBV29-1 to TRBJ2-2; D perhaps matches TRBD2 (7 bases). What was sequenced was naive CD8+ T cells from blood, with Jurkat cell RNA spiked in. Subset reported: FACS-sorted CD8+CD4-CCR7+CD45RA+ naive T cells. The clonotype originates from a human donor in good health. Some libraries in this study had Jurkat cell RNA spiked in. CDR3 nucleotide sequence: TGCAGCGTTGGCGGGGGCTTGGGTGCCGGGGAGCTGTTTTTT. The encoded protein is CSVGGGLGAGELFF.